This T cell receptor (beta chain) was retrieved from a study of T cell repertoires in cytomegalovirus infection (dated by TCRdb to between 2018 and 2021). A note on the overall study: The HLA type of each donor mattered for the analysis, because public TCR beta signatures pointed to carriage of CMV infection along with the matching HLA type.

Overall study outcomes, separate from this receptor: Carriers of CMV infection plus the relevant HLA type were discriminated by the cumulative frequency of public TCR beta family members in the study cohort and in an independent approximately 360-donor cohort. The ex vivo response was dominated by HLA-C-restricted CMV-specific TCR beta clonotypes, which also provided the single most frequent clonotype in two of eight donors.

The instrument given in TCRdb is Illumina HiSeq 1500. Starting from the raw public reads, TCRdb applied fastp trimming at Q25, assembled clones with MiXCR and retained in-frame beta chains. Each entry merges the rows of one CDR3 protein and shows their most common DNA and genes. The table for this sample lists around 740,000 distinct CDR3 sequences; roughly a third of them were counted only once. Around 2.6% of the sample is held by the ten biggest clonotypes. After removal of 3 bases from V and 3 bases from J, the junction retains 2 bases not matched to a gene. From the germline V gene, CDR1 is MDHEN and CDR2 is SYDVKM. Measured from the cysteine to the phenylalanine, the CDR3 is 15 residues long. Only the CDR3 DNA is retained, 45 bases long and in frame from the first base. The sample holds many counts of this clonotype. Its recognized antigen is unknown. No base quality information exists; no much larger clone differs at one position.

The specimen was PBMCs. This sequence was found in a human donor in good health (CMV status not recorded). Some clones in this sample may be carry-over from other donors' samples. In this chain, TRBV28 is recombined with TRBJ1-2, and 12 junction bases match TRBD1. The nucleotides read TGTGCCAGCAGTTTGGGGACAGGGGGCGACTATGGCTACACCTTC. This yields the protein CASSLGTGGDYGYTF.